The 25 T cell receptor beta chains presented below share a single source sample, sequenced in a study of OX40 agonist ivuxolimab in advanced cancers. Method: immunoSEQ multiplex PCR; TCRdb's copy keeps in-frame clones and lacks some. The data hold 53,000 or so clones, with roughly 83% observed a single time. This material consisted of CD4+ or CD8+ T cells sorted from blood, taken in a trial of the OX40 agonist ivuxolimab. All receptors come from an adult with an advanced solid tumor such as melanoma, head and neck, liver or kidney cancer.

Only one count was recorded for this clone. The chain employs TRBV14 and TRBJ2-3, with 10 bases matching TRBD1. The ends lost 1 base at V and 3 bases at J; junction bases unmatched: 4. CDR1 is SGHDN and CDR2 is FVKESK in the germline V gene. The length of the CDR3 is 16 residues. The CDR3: CASSQGPGQGTDTQYF. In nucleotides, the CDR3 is TGTGCCAGCAGCCAAGGACCGGGACAGGGGACAGATACGCAGTATTTT.

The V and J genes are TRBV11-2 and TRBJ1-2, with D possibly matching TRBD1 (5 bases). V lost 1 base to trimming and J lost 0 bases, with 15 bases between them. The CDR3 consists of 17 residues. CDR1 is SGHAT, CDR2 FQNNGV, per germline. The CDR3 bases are TGTGCCAGCAGCTTAGTGCCTGGGGGGGATACTAACTATGGCTACACCTTC. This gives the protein CASSLVPGGDTNYGYTF.

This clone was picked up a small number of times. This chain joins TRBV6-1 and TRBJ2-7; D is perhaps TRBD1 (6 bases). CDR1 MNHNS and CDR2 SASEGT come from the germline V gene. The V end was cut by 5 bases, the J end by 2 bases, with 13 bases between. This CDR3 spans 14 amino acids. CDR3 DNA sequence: TGTGCCAGCAGTTTCAGGGGATTGACCTACGAGCAGTACTTC. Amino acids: CASSFRGLTYEQYF.

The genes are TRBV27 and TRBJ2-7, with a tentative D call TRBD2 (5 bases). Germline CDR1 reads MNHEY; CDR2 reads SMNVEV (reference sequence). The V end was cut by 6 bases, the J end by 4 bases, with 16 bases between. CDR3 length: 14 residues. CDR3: CASSRSPSPYEQYF. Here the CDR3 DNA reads TGTGCCAGCAGCCGGTCACCTAGCCCGTACGAGCAGTACTTC.

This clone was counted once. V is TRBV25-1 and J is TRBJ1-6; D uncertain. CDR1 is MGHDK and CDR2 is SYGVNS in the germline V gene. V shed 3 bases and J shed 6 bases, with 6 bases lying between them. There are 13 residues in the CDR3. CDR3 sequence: CASSEGSNSPLHF. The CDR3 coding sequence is TGTGCCAGCAGTGAGGGGTCTAATTCACCCCTCCACTTT.

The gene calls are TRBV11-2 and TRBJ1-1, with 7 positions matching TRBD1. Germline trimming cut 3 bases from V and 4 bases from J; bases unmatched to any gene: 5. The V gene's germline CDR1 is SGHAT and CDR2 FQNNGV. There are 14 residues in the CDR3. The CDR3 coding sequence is TGTGCCAGCAGCTTTACAGGGGCGGGCACTGAAGCTTTCTTT. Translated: CASSFTGAGTEAFF.

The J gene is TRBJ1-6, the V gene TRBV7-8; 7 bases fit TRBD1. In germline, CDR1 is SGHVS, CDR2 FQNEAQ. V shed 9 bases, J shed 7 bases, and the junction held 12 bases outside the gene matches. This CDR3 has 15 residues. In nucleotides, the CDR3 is TGTGCCAGTCGGGAACAGGGGAAGGGGAATTCACCCCTCCACTTT. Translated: CASREQGKGNSPLHF.

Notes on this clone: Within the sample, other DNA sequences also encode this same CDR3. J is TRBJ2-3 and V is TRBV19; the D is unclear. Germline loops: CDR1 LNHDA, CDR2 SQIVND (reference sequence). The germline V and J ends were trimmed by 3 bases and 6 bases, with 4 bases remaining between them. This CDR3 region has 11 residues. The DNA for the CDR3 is TGTGCCAGTAGTATCGGGGATACGCAGTATTTT. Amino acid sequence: CASSIGDTQYF.

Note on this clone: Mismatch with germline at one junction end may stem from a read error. The CDR3 sequence is CASTEGGGLNSPLHF. CDR3 coding DNA: TGTGCCAGCACTGAAGGGGGGGGGTTAAATTCACCCCTCCACTTT. The chain couples TRBV25-1 to TRBJ1-6; D may be TRBD1 (6 bases). The germline V gene encodes CDR1 MGHDK and CDR2 SYGVNS. The CDR3 is made up of 15 amino acids.

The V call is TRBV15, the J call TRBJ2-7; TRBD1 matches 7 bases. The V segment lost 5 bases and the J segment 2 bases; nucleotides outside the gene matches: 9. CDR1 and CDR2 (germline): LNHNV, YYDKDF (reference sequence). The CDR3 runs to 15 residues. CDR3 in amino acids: CATSSIDRAPYEQYF. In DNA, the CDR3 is TGTGCCACCAGCTCTATTGACAGGGCCCCCTACGAGCAGTACTTC.

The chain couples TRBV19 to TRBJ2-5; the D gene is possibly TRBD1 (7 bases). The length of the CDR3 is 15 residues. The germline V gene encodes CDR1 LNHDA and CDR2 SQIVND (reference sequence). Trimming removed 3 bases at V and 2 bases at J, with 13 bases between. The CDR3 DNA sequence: TGTGCCAGTAGTATTCGGAGGGGGCGGCAAGAGACCCAGTACTTC. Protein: CASSIRRGRQETQYF. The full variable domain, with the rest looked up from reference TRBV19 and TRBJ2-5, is DGGITQSPKYLFRKEGQNVTLSCEQNLNHDAMYWYRQDPGQGLRLIYYSQIVNDFQKGDIAEGYSVSREKKESFPLTVTSAQKNPTAFYLCASSIRRGRQETQYFGPGTRLLVL.

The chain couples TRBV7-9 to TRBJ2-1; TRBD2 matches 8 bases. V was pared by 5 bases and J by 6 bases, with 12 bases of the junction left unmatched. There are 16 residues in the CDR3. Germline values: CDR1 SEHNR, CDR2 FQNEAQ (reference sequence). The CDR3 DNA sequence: TGTGCCAGCAGCCCCGACGGGGGCGGGGGGCGCAATGAGCAGTTCTTC. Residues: CASSPDGGGGRNEQFF.

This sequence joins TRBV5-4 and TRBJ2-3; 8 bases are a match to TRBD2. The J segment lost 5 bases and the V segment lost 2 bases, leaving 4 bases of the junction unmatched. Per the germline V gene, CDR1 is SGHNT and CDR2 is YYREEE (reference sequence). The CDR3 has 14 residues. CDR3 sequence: CASSFTSGGDTQYF. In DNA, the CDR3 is TGTGCCAGCAGCTTTACTAGCGGTGGAGATACGCAGTATTTT.

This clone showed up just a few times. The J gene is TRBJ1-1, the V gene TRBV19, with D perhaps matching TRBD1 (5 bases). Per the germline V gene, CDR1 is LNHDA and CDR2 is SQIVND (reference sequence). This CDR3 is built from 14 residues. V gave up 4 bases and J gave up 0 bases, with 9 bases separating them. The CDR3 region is CASSTRQLNTEAFF. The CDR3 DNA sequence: TGTGCCAGTAGTACACGACAGCTGAACACTGAAGCTTTCTTT.

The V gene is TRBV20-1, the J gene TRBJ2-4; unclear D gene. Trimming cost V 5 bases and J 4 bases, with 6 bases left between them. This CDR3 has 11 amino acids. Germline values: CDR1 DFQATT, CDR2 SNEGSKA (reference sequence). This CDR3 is CSAPEKNIQYF. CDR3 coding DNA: TGCAGTGCTCCCGAAAAAAACATTCAGTACTTC.

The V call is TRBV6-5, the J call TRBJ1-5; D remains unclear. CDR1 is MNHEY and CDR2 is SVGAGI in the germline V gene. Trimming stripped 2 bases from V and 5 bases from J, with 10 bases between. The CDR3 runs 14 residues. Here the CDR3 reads CASSYRPDDQPQHF. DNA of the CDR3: TGTGCCAGCAGTTACCGGCCAGATGATCAGCCCCAGCATTTT.

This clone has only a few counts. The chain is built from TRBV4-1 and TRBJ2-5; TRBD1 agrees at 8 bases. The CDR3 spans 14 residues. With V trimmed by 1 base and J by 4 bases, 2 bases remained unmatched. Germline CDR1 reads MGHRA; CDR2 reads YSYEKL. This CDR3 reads CASSQGQGTETQYF. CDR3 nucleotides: TGCGCCAGCAGCCAAGGACAGGGGACAGAGACCCAGTACTTC.

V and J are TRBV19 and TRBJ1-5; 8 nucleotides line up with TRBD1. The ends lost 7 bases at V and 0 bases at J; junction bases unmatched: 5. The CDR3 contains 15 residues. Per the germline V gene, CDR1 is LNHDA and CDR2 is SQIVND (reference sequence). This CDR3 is CASITGGHSNQPQHF. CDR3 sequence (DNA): TGTGCCAGTATTACAGGGGGACATAGCAATCAGCCCCAGCATTTT.

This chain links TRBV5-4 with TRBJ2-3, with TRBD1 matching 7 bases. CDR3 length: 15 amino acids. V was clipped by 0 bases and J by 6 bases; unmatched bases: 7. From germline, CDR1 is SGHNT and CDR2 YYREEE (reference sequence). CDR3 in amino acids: CASSLEGGDFDTQYF. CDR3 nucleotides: TGTGCCAGCAGCTTGGAAGGGGGCGACTTCGATACGCAGTATTTT. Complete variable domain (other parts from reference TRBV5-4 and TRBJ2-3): ETGVTQSPTHLIKTRGQQVTLRCSSQSGHNTVSWYQQALGQGPQFIFQYYREEENGRGNFPPRFSGLQFPNYSSELNVNALELDDSALYLCASSLEGGDFDTQYFGPGTRLTVL.

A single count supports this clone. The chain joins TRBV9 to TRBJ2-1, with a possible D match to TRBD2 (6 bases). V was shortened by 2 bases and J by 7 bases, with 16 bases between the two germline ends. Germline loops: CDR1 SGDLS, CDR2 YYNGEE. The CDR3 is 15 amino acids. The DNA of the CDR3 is TGTGCCAGCAGCGTCGCTCCGGGACTCCTGAATGAGCAGTTCTTC. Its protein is CASSVAPGLLNEQFF.

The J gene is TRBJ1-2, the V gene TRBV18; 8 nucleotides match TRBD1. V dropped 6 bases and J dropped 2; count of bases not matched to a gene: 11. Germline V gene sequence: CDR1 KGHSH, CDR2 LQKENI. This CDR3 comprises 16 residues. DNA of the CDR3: TGTGCCAGCTCCCCCAGGGGGCAGGGCGGCAACTATGGCTACACCTTC. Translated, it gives CASSPRGQGGNYGYTF.

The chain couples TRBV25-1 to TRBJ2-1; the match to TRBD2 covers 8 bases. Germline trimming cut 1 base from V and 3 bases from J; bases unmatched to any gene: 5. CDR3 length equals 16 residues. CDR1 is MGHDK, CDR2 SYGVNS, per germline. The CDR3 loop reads CASSESLAGFYNEQFF. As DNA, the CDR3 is TGTGCCAGCAGTGAATCTCTAGCGGGCTTCTACAATGAGCAGTTCTTC.

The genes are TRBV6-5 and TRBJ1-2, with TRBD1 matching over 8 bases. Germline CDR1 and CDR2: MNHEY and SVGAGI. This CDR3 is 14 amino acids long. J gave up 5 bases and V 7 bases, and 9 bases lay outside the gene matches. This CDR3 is CASKLQGAQYGYTF. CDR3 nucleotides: TGTGCCAGCAAACTGCAGGGGGCGCAATATGGCTACACCTTC.

CDR3 amino acids: CASSIGTGLYEQYF. The CDR3 DNA sequence: TGTGCCAGTAGTATCGGGACAGGGCTCTACGAGCAGTACTTC. The chain has TRBV19 and TRBJ2-7; 9 bases agree with TRBD1. Germline assignment: CDR1 LNHDA and CDR2 SQIVND (reference sequence). This CDR3 is built from 14 residues. The junction had 3 bases not matched to a gene; V was cut back by 3 bases and J by 3 bases.

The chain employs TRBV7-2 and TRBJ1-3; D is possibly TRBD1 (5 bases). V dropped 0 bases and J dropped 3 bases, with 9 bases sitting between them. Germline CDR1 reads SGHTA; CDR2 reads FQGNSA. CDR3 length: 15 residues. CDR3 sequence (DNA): TGTGCCAGCAGCTTAGCGGCAGGGTTTGGAAACACCATATATTTT. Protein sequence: CASSLAAGFGNTIYF.